This is a list of T cell receptor beta chains from one sample in a study of post-analysis software for immune sequencing data. A single record per CDR3 protein comes from TCRdb applying MiXCR to the PCR reads. The table shows hundreds of thousands of distinct CDR3 sequences, with roughly 29% occurring only once. The sequenced material came from blood. All receptors derive from a girl aged 5 to 17 with multiple sclerosis. The CDR3 runs from the conserved cysteine through the conserved F or W. Each record gives: D gene, V gene, J gene, clone size, CDR3 protein, CDR3 DNA. The D gene is left open where the match is weak. Where a row states a size, it is once, few, many or the class of an expanded clone; other rows omit it.

>NA|TRBV3-1|TRBJ1-1|NA
CASSQDRRGTEAFF
TGCGCCAGCAGCCAAGATAGGAGGGGCACTGAAGCTTTCTTT
>TRBD2|TRBV7-9|TRBJ2-3|few
CASSLGQGTSGSATDTQYF
TGTGCCAGCAGCTTGGGACAGGGGACTAGCGGGAGTGCCACAGATACGCAGTATTTT
>NA|TRBV6-1|TRBJ2-6|few
CASRFGGAFSGANVLTF
TGTGCCAGCCGGTTTGGGGGGGCGTTCTCTGGGGCCAACGTCCTGACTTTC
>NA|TRBV4-1|TRBJ1-2|NA
CASSQEWGLEGYTF
TGCGCCAGCAGCCAAGAGTGGGGGCTAGAGGGCTACACCTTC
>TRBD2|TRBV7-2|TRBJ2-1|few
CASSLAGTSGAYNEQFF
TGTGCCAGCAGCTTAGCGGGGACTAGCGGGGCCTACAATGAGCAGTTCTTC
>TRBD2|TRBV7-2|TRBJ2-5|once
CASSSGGWGAQETQYF
TGTGCCAGCAGCTCGGGGGGGTGGGGCGCTCAAGAGACCCAGTACTTC
>TRBD1|TRBV20-1|TRBJ1-1|NA
CSATGERENTEAFF
TGCAGTGCAACAGGGGAAAGGGAAAACACTGAAGCTTTCTTT
>NA|TRBV5-1|TRBJ2-1|few
CASSLDTGYSYNEQFF
TGCGCCAGCAGCTTGGACACGGGTTACTCCTACAATGAGCAGTTCTTC
>TRBD2|TRBV20-1|TRBJ2-5|NA
CSATGGGVHETQYF
TGCAGTGCTACCGGCGGGGGGGTGCATGAGACCCAGTACTTC
>NA|TRBV5-1|TRBJ2-7|NA
CASSFNRDREQYF
TGCGCCAGCAGCTTCAACAGGGATCGCGAGCAGTACTTC
>NA|TRBV6-1|TRBJ2-5|NA
CASRNRAWTTQYF
TGTGCCAGCAGGAACAGAGCCTGGACGACCCAGTACTTC
>NA|TRBV5-5|TRBJ2-3|NA
CASNWLGRTNVDTQYF
TGTGCCAGCAACTGGCTCGGGAGAACCAACGTAGATACGCAGTATTTT
>NA|TRBV20-1|TRBJ1-5|NA
CSARDEGSGNQPQHF
TGCAGTGCTAGAGATGAGGGAAGCGGCAATCAGCCCCAGCATTTT
>TRBD1|TRBV29-1|TRBJ1-1|NA
CSVEGRGRVAFF
TGCAGCGTTGAAGGCAGGGGGCGAGTAGCTTTCTTT
>TRBD2|TRBV6-5|TRBJ2-7|few
CASSSSTSGRGYEQYF
TGTGCCAGCAGTTCCTCGACTAGCGGGAGAGGGTACGAGCAGTACTTC
>NA|TRBV29-1|TRBJ2-7|NA
CSVTGSTGYEQYF
TGCAGCGTGACCGGGAGCACCGGGTACGAGCAGTACTTC
>TRBD1|TRBV5-1|TRBJ2-6|few
CASSSGTALSGANVLTF
TGCGCCAGCAGCTCCGGGACAGCCCTCTCTGGGGCCAACGTCCTGACTTTC
>NA|TRBV13|TRBJ2-3|NA
CASSLRTPPRDTQYF
TGTGCCAGCAGCTTACGGACCCCACCAAGGGATACGCAGTATTTT
>NA|TRBV2|TRBJ2-2|NA
CASSEIRANTGELFF
TGTGCCAGCAGTGAAATCAGGGCGAACACCGGGGAGCTGTTTTTT
>NA|TRBV7-9|TRBJ2-7|few
CASSFGDNDFYEQYF
TGTGCCAGCAGCTTCGGGGACAATGATTTCTACGAGCAGTACTTC
>NA|TRBV27|TRBJ2-1|few
CASVGLGSRQFF
TGTGCCAGCGTTGGGTTGGGGAGTAGGCAGTTCTTC
>NA|TRBV6-5|TRBJ2-5|few
CASSYSGAKETQYF
TGTGCCAGCAGTTACAGTGGAGCAAAAGAGACCCAGTACTTC
>TRBD1|TRBV3-1|TRBJ2-7|NA
CASSLMGQSYEQYF
TGTGCCAGCAGCCTAATGGGACAGTCCTACGAGCAGTACTTC
>TRBD2|TRBV5-1|TRBJ2-1|NA
CASSFAGGTNEQFF
TGCGCCAGCAGCTTTGCGGGGGGAACAAATGAGCAGTTCTTC
>NA|TRBV6-2/TRBV6-3|TRBJ2-7|NA
CASSYGEYEQYF
TGTGCCAGCAGTTACGGAGAGTACGAGCAGTACTTC
>NA|TRBV7-2|TRBJ1-5|many
CASSNWGGTPQHF
TGTGCCAGCTCGAATTGGGGGGGTACGCCCCAGCATTTT
>NA|TRBV25-1|TRBJ1-5|NA
CASSEYFSKKWQPQHF
TGTGCCAGCAGTGAATATTTCAGTAAAAAGTGGCAGCCCCAGCATTTT
>NA|TRBV7-2|TRBJ2-1|few
CASSLLATGYNEQFF
TGTGCCAGCAGCTTACTCGCGACCGGTTACAATGAGCAGTTCTTC
>NA|TRBV2|TRBJ1-4|NA
CASSDRRNEKLFF
TGTGCCAGCAGTGACAGGAGGAATGAAAAACTGTTTTTT
>NA|TRBV6-6|TRBJ1-6|NA
CASTPPGSYNSPLHF
TGTGCCAGCACCCCACCGGGTTCCTATAATTCACCCCTCCACTTT
>NA|TRBV20-1|TRBJ2-3|NA
CSAGTSRSFTDTQYF
TGCAGTGCTGGTACTAGCCGGAGCTTCACAGATACGCAGTATTTT
>TRBD2|TRBV29-1|TRBJ2-1|many
CSVELAGFNEQFF
TGCAGCGTTGAACTAGCGGGGTTCAATGAGCAGTTCTTC
>NA|TRBV25-1|TRBJ2-5|few
CASSVRQPEQETQYF
TGTGCCAGCAGTGTCCGGCAGCCCGAACAAGAGACCCAGTACTTC
>NA|TRBV2|TRBJ2-7|NA
CASLTGTHSYEQYF
TGTGCCAGCTTAACCGGGACTCACTCCTACGAGCAGTACTTC
>NA|TRBV28|TRBJ2-5|NA
CASRGLIRETQYF
TGTGCCAGCAGGGGACTTATAAGGGAGACCCAGTACTTC
>NA|TRBV4-1|TRBJ2-3|NA
CASSQDYGLSNGISDTQYF
TGCGCCAGCAGCCAAGATTATGGCCTATCGAACGGGATCTCAGATACGCAGTATTTT
>NA|TRBV7-2|TRBJ1-1|NA
CASSPVLGWRTEAFF
TGTGCCAGCAGCCCCGTTTTAGGGTGGCGGACTGAAGCTTTCTTT
>TRBD1|TRBV5-1|TRBJ2-1|NA
CASSPLQGPGNEQFF
TGCGCCAGCAGCCCATTACAGGGGCCGGGCAATGAGCAGTTCTTC
>NA|TRBV7-9|TRBJ1-2|NA
CASSFNGGNYGYTF
TGTGCCAGCAGCTTCAATGGGGGGAACTATGGCTACACCTTC
>TRBD1|TRBV5-1|TRBJ1-1|NA
CASSAGQGMNTEAFF
TGCGCCAGCAGCGCCGGACAGGGGATGAACACTGAAGCTTTCTTT
>NA|TRBV7-6|TRBJ2-7|NA
CASSLGQRNEQYF
TGTGCCAGCAGCTTAGGGCAGCGCAACGAGCAGTACTTC
>NA|TRBV18|TRBJ2-7|NA
CASSPKNEQYF
TGTGCCAGCTCACCGAAAAATGAGCAGTACTTC
>NA|TRBV24-1|TRBJ2-6|NA
CATSGGGAQGANVLTF
TGTGCCACCAGTGGAGGGGGGGCTCAAGGGGCCAACGTCCTGACTTTC
>TRBD2|TRBV4-3|TRBJ2-2|few
CASSPTRLSGRSGELFF
TGCGCCAGCAGCCCCACCCGTCTTAGCGGGAGAAGCGGGGAGCTGTTTTTT
>TRBD1|TRBV20-1|TRBJ2-5|NA
CSAKTGAQETQYF
TGCAGTGCTAAAACAGGGGCCCAAGAGACCCAGTACTTC
>NA|TRBV18|TRBJ2-1|NA
CASSLQGNYNEQFF
TGTGCCAGCTCACTACAGGGAAATTACAATGAGCAGTTCTTC
>TRBD1|TRBV5-1|TRBJ1-6|NA
CASSLAGQGGNSPLHF
TGCGCCAGCAGCTTGGCGGGACAGGGCGGTAATTCACCCCTCCACTTT
>TRBD1|TRBV20-1|TRBJ1-1|NA
CSAGTSTGQRDGTEAFF
TGCAGTGCTGGAACCTCAACGGGACAGAGGGATGGCACTGAAGCTTTCTTT
>NA|TRBV7-8|TRBJ2-2|NA
CAGSLRETGITGELFF
TGTGCCGGCAGCTTAAGAGAAACAGGGATCACCGGGGAGCTGTTTTTT
>NA|TRBV7-2|TRBJ2-7|NA
CASSPLGNEQYF
TGTGCCAGCAGCCCGCTCGGGAACGAGCAGTACTTC
>NA|TRBV20-1|TRBJ1-5|few
CSARDFQGSEFRQPQHF
TGCAGTGCTAGAGATTTTCAGGGGTCAGAGTTTCGTCAGCCCCAGCATTTT
>TRBD2|TRBV5-1|TRBJ2-4|NA
CASSPTSGVKNIQYF
TGCGCCAGCAGCCCGACTAGCGGAGTTAAAAACATTCAGTACTTC
>NA|TRBV21-1|TRBJ1-5|NA
CASSPVTGQVGNQPQHF
TGTGCCAGCAGCCCTGTAACGGGACAGGTCGGCAATCAGCCCCAGCATTTT
>NA|TRBV12-3/TRBV12-4|TRBJ1-5|many
CASSSQGGGNQPQHF
TGTGCCAGCAGTTCCCAGGGAGGGGGCAATCAGCCCCAGCATTTT
>NA|TRBV6-5|TRBJ2-5|NA
CASIPQWGGVAQYF
TGTGCCAGCATTCCCCAGTGGGGCGGCGTGGCCCAGTACTTC
>TRBD1|TRBV5-1|TRBJ1-1|NA
CASSGQRTGNTEAFF
TGCGCCAGCAGCGGCCAAAGGACAGGGAACACTGAAGCTTTCTTT
>TRBD1|TRBV28|TRBJ1-2|many
CASSLGQTYGYTF
TGCGCCAGCAGCTTGGGACAGACCTATGGCTACACCTTC
>NA|TRBV7-2|TRBJ2-5|NA
CASSPEINQETQYF
TGTGCCAGCAGCCCAGAAATCAACCAAGAGACCCAGTACTTC
>NA|TRBV29-1|TRBJ2-3|NA
CSVELGITDTQYF
TGCAGCGTTGAGCTGGGGATAACAGATACGCAGTATTTT